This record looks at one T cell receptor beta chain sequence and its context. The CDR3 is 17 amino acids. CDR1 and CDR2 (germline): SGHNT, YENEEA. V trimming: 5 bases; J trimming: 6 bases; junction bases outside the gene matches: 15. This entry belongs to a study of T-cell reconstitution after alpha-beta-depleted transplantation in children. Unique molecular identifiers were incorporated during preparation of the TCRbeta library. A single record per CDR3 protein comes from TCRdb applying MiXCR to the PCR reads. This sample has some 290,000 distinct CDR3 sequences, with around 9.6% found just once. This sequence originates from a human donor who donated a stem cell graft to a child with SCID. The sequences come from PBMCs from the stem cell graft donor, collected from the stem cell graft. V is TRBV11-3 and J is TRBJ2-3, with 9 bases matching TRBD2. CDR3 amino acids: CASSHRVAGDPRDTQYF. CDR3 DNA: TGTGCCAGCAGCCACCGGGTAGCGGGGGATCCCAGGGATACGCAGTATTTT.